This TCR beta chain was identified during a study of T-cell reconstitution after alpha-beta-depleted transplantation in children. Whole-study results and caveats: T-cell numbers and diversity one year post-transplant derived largely from freshly generated T cells.

This clonotype turned up a few times. What it binds is not known. Per the germline V gene, CDR1 is DFQATT and CDR2 is SNEGSKA (reference sequence). V was pared by 7 bases and J by 0 bases, with 12 bases between. The CDR3 length is 14 residues. A library of TCRbeta sequences, prepared with unique molecular identifiers, was generated. Each CDR3 protein gets one entry after TCRdb re-called the PCR reads with MiXCR. The sample shows over 150,000 distinct CDR3 sequences, just under 6.5% of them seen only once. The chain uses TRBV20-1 and TRBJ2-2, with D tentatively TRBD2 (6 bases). This sequence originates from a girl less than two years old with combined immunodeficiency, due to receive a stem cell transplant. The sequenced sample was PBMCs, obtained before TCRalphabeta/CD19-depleted stem cell transplant. CDR3 nucleotides: TGCAGTGGGAGGGCGGCGACGAACACCGGGGAGCTGTTTTTT. Translating gives CSGRAATNTGELFF.